Included here is one TCR beta chain sequence, with context. Its cognate antigen is unknown. This record belongs to a study of OX40 agonist ivuxolimab in advanced cancers. Study summary: Ivuxolimab doses were 0.01, 0.1, 0.3, 1.5, 3 or 10 mg/kg every 2 weeks.

The method was immunoSEQ multiplex PCR; TCRdb's version includes in-frame clones alone and lacks a portion of them. In the table there are tens of thousands of clones, roughly 80% of which are singletons. Germline V gives CDR1 MNHEY, CDR2 SMNVEV (reference sequence). The V and J ends lost 8 bases and 0 bases respectively, with 10 bases between them. This CDR3 has 13 amino acids. Findings and limits, study-wide: The expanded peripheral T cells' antigen specificity was not determined. Some nonresponders likewise displayed low normalized T-cell clonal expansion.

This chain links TRBV27 with TRBJ1-1; D may be TRBD1 (5 bases). This sample comprised CD4+ or CD8+ T cells sorted from blood, obtained in a trial of the OX40 agonist ivuxolimab. This clonotype originated in an adult with an advanced solid tumor such as melanoma, head and neck, liver or kidney cancer. CDR3 residues: CASRGTMNTEAFF. CDR3 in DNA: TGTGCCAGCCGGGGCACTATGAACACTGAAGCTTTCTTT.